A selection of T cell receptor beta chains follows, all from one sample in a study of molecular identifiers for immune sequencing clone quantification. TCRdb itself ran the PCR reads through MiXCR, one entry per CDR3 protein. Of some 320,000 distinct CDR3 sequences listed, 20% to 25% are singletons. What was sequenced was naive CD8+ T cells from blood, with Jurkat cell RNA spiked in. The receptors originated from a human donor in good health. Some libraries in this study had Jurkat cell RNA spiked in. CDR3s include the opening cysteine and the closing phenylalanine or tryptophan. Fields, in order: clone size, J gene, D gene, V gene, CDR3 DNA, CDR3 protein. A D gene is named only where the DNA matches it firmly. Some rows mark clone size as missing; the rest say once, few, many or name a class of expanded clone.

few TRBJ1-4 . TRBV2 TGTGCCAGCAGTGAAGAAGTGTGGGACATTGCAACTAATGAAAAACTGTTTTTT CASSEEVWDIATNEKLFF
many TRBJ2-2 . TRBV19 TGTGCCAGTAGACCGGGACCGAACACCGGGGAGCTGTTTTTT CASRPGPNTGELFF
many TRBJ2-3 TRBD2 TRBV7-9 TGTGCCAGCAGCCCCATTCCCGGGACTAGCGGGAGTAGTTTCACAGATACGCAGTATTTT CASSPIPGTSGSSFTDTQYF
many TRBJ2-7 TRBD2 TRBV20-1 TGCAGTGCTAGAGTAGCGGGAGTGTCCCTCGAGCAGTACTTC CSARVAGVSLEQYF
many TRBJ2-3 TRBD2 TRBV6-5 TGTGCCAGCAGATACTACGGGACTAGCCCAACCGGCACAGATACGCAGTATTTT CASRYYGTSPTGTDTQYF
many TRBJ2-5 . TRBV4-1 TGCGCCAGCAGCCAAGTTGCTCTAAGGGATCAAGAGACCCAGTACTTC CASSQVALRDQETQYF
many TRBJ1-1 . TRBV20-1 TGCAGTGCTAGTGAATGGGAGAACACTGAAGCTTTCTTT CSASEWENTEAFF
many TRBJ2-7 . TRBV7-9 TGTGCCAGCAGCTCAAACGATCAGGACCCAAAGCCCGCTGGTGAGCAGTACTTC CASSSNDQDPKPAGEQYF
few TRBJ2-6 . TRBV6-5 TGTGCCAGCAGTTACCGCTCTGGGGCCAACGTCCTGACTTTC CASSYRSGANVLTF
. TRBJ2-7 . TRBV20-1 TGCAGTGCTAGACCCGACTTTTCAGGATTATGGACCCACCAGTACGAGCAGTACTTC CSARPDFSGLWTHQYEQYF
few TRBJ2-7 . TRBV30 TGTGCCTGGAATCCCTTCGCCAGCTCCTACGAGCAGTACTTC CAWNPFASSYEQYF
. TRBJ1-2 . TRBV7-9 TGTGCCAGCAGCTCTAAGGGTCAGGGTGGCAGCTATGGCTACACCTTC CASSSKGQGGSYGYTF
few TRBJ1-2 TRBD1 TRBV29-1 TGCAGCGTTGAAGCAGTCCCCCGGGACAGGGGGCCCTATGGCTACACCTTC CSVEAVPRDRGPYGYTF
many TRBJ2-4 . TRBV4-3 TGCGCCAGCAGCCAAGTAACAGGGTCCATCATTCAGTACTTC CASSQVTGSIIQYF
many TRBJ2-7 . TRBV6-5 TGTGCCAGCAGTTCCGGGACACGGGGAACCTACGAGCAGTACTTC CASSSGTRGTYEQYF
many TRBJ2-3 TRBD2 TRBV4-1 TGCGCCAGCAGCCAAGGCCTGGGCGGGGGGGAAGATACGCAGTATTTT CASSQGLGGGEDTQYF
many TRBJ2-7 . TRBV19 TGTGCCACCACCCCCGAGGCCAGCTCCTACGAGCAGTACTTC CATTPEASSYEQYF
many TRBJ2-5 . TRBV5-1 TGCGCCAGCAGCTTCCCGGGAGTACAAGAGACCCAGTACTTC CASSFPGVQETQYF
many TRBJ2-5 . TRBV7-9 TGTGCCAGCAGCTTTTGGGGGCGACGAGCCGAAGAGACCCAGTACTTC CASSFWGRRAEETQYF
many TRBJ2-1 . TRBV24-1 TGTGCCACCAGTGAACAGATCAATGAGCAGTTCTTC CATSEQINEQFF
many TRBJ2-6 TRBD1 TRBV2 TGTGCCAGCAGCCACAGGGGGTCTGGGGCCAACGTCCTGACTTTC CASSHRGSGANVLTF
few TRBJ2-5 . TRBV18 TGTGCCAGCTCACCACTAGACACTGGTCAAGAGACCCAGTACTTC CASSPLDTGQETQYF
many TRBJ2-7 TRBD1 TRBV5-4 TGTGCCAGCAGTCCCCGGGACAGGGGAAACGACGAGCAGTACTTC CASSPRDRGNDEQYF
many TRBJ2-7 . TRBV7-2 TGTGCCAGCAGCTTAGAAGGTAGGGCCACCTACGAGCAGTACTTC CASSLEGRATYEQYF
many TRBJ1-1 TRBD1 TRBV2 TGTGCCAGCAGTAGACAGGGGGCCGAAGCTTTCTTT CASSRQGAEAFF
many TRBJ1-5 . TRBV4-2 TGTGCCAGCAGCCAAGCCCTACTAGGAAATCAGCCCCAGCATTTT CASSQALLGNQPQHF
many TRBJ1-6 TRBD1 TRBV6-1 TGTGCCAGCAGTGAACTCAGGGGGCAACCCCTCCACTTT CASSELRGQPLHF
. TRBJ2-7 . TRBV12-3/TRBV12-4 TGTGCCAGCAGTTTTTTTGAATCCTACGAGCAGTACTTC CASSFFESYEQYF
few TRBJ2-3 . TRBV12-3/TRBV12-4 TGTGCCGTGGGGCAGGTTAAAGATACGCAGTATTTT CAVGQVKDTQYF
few TRBJ2-7 . TRBV10-1 TGCGCCAGCAGTGATTTAGACAGGCCGTACGAGCAGTACTTC CASSDLDRPYEQYF
many TRBJ2-7 . TRBV4-3 TGCGCCAGCAGCCAAGATCGGGCCTTATACGAGCAGTACTTC CASSQDRALYEQYF
many TRBJ2-5 . TRBV23-1 TGCGCCAGCAGTCATCGAGGGCAGGGCGGACGCCAAGAGACCCAGTACTTC CASSHRGQGGRQETQYF
. TRBJ2-3 . TRBV27 TGTGCCAGCATGGAAGACCCTGGCACAGATACGCAGTATTTT CASMEDPGTDTQYF
many TRBJ2-7 . TRBV6-5 TGTGCCAGCAGTTGGCGGGTAAGCGACGAGCAGTACTTC CASSWRVSDEQYF
many TRBJ2-7 . TRBV6-5 TGTGCCAGCAGTTACTCGACTCGCGACCCGAGCTCCTACGAGCAGTACTTC CASSYSTRDPSSYEQYF
many TRBJ2-7 TRBD2 TRBV11-2 TGTGCCAGCAGCCAGATAGCGGGTGAGCAGTACTTC CASSQIAGEQYF
many TRBJ1-4 TRBD1 TRBV7-9 TGTGCCAGCAGTGCTCGGGACAGGGGGATGAATGAAAAACTGTTTTTT CASSARDRGMNEKLFF
. TRBJ1-1 . TRBV6-1 TGTGCCAGCAGTGAAGGACTAGGGGAGTGGGCTGAAGCTTTCTTT CASSEGLGEWAEAFF
many TRBJ2-5 TRBD2 TRBV7-2 TGTGCCAGCAGCCCCCGAGTAGCGGGGGCACAAGAGACCCAGTACTTC CASSPRVAGAQETQYF
few TRBJ2-7 TRBD2 TRBV20-1 TGCAGTGCTAGAGATCCTAGCGGGATTTACGAGCAGTACTTC CSARDPSGIYEQYF
many TRBJ1-5 . TRBV2 TGTGCCAGCAGTGAAAGTGGGAATCAGCCCCAGCATTTT CASSESGNQPQHF
. TRBJ2-4 . TRBV20-1 TGCAGTGCTAGTTGGCTAGCGAAAAACATTCAGTACTTC CSASWLAKNIQYF
few TRBJ1-4 . TRBV20-1 TGCAGTGCTAAGGCCTCGGCTGATCGTCGCTTTGAAGAACTGTTTTTT CSAKASADRRFEELFF
many TRBJ2-7 . TRBV5-5 TGTGCCAGCAGCTTCCGGGACGCGCGCGAGCAGTACTTC CASSFRDAREQYF
few TRBJ2-3 . TRBV19 TGTGCCAGTAGTATAGGGGCAGATAGCACAGATACGCAGTATTTT CASSIGADSTDTQYF
. TRBJ2-1 . TRBV28 TGTGCCAGCAGTTTGTTCAGGGGGGGGCAACACAATGAGCAGTTCTTC CASSLFRGGQHNEQFF
many TRBJ1-6 . TRBV29-1 TGCAGCGTTGAATGGGGGGCTCTTGATTCACCCCTCCACTTT CSVEWGALDSPLHF
many TRBJ2-3 . TRBV12-3/TRBV12-4 TGTGCCAGCAGTCCCCGGACAGCAATGCCCACAGATACGCAGTATTTT CASSPRTAMPTDTQYF
few TRBJ2-5 TRBD2 TRBV27 TGTGGGAGTGGACTAGCGGGAGGTGAGACCCAGTACTTC CGSGLAGGETQYF
many TRBJ2-2 TRBD2 TRBV9 TGTGCCAGCAGCGTAGCTATCCTAGCGGGAGGTTACACCGGGGAGCTGTTTTTT CASSVAILAGGYTGELFF
few TRBJ2-3 . TRBV27 TGTGCCAGCAGTCCACTCCAGGGGCACACAGATACGCAGTATTTT CASSPLQGHTDTQYF
. TRBJ1-4 TRBD1 TRBV20-1 TGCAGTGCTGCCGAACCTGACAGGGGGACTAATGAAAAACTGTTTTTT CSAAEPDRGTNEKLFF
many TRBJ2-6 . TRBV24-1 TGTGCCACCAGTGATGGGACGTCCAACGTCCTGACTTTC CATSDGTSNVLTF
. TRBJ1-2 . TRBV19 TGTGCCAGTAGTCCCTTCGACAGAAACTATGGCTACACCTTC CASSPFDRNYGYTF
. TRBJ2-7 TRBD2 TRBV20-1 TGCAGTGCTAGAGATCTTCGGGAGGGCCTTATAAGCGCCGAGCAGTACTTC CSARDLREGLISAEQYF